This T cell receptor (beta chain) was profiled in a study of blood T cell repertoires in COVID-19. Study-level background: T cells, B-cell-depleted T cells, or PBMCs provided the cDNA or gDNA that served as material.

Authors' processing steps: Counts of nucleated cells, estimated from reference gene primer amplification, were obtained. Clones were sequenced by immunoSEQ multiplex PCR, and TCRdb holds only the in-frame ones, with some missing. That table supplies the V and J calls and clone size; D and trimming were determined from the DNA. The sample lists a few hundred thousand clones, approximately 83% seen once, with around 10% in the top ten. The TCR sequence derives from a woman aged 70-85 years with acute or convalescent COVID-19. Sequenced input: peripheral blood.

CDR3 sequence reads: CASSSRGTGGLDTQYF. The CDR3, as DNA: TGTGCCAGCAGCTCCCGTGGGACAGGGGGACTAGATACGCAGTATTTT. This sequence joins TRBV7-2 and TRBJ2-3; TRBD1 matches at 11 bases. CDR1 SGHTA and CDR2 FQGNSA come from the germline V gene. V gave up 4 bases and J gave up 5 bases; unmatched junction bases: 8. This CDR3 is built from 16 residues.